These 10 T cell receptor beta chains were sequenced from one sample in a study of beta chain features in type 1 diabetes. Investigators reverse transcribed all isolated RNA, so they sequenced expressed TCRB transcripts. Clones were read by immunoSEQ multiplex PCR, and TCRdb kept only the in-frame ones, dropping some. The data contain under 250,000 clones, 27% of them seen just once; the ten biggest clones take up more than 3%. Input material: central memory CD4+ T cells from blood. These receptors all stem from a man in his thirties or forties in good health.

This clone was counted between two and nine times. The chain recombines TRBV6-5 with TRBJ2-7; D ambiguous. Germline CDR1 and CDR2: MNHEY and SVGAGI. CDR3 length: 11 amino acids. Trimming shortened V by 5 bases and J by 3 bases, and 5 bases separated the two germline ends. CDR3 coding DNA: TGTGCCAGCAGTCTAAACTACGAGCAGTACTTC. This gives the protein CASSLNYEQYF.

This rearrangement joins TRBV14 to TRBJ2-5, with unresolved D. V was pared by 0 bases and J by 4 bases, with 9 bases between. Germline-derived CDR1 and CDR2 are SGHDN and FVKESK. The CDR3 is 14 residues long. CDR3 amino acids: CASSQERVTETQYF. CDR3 coding DNA: TGTGCCAGCAGCCAAGAGCGCGTAACAGAGACCCAGTACTTC.

The chain joins TRBV30 to TRBJ2-1; 8 bases map to TRBD2. The CDR3 loop spans 15 amino acids. Germline V gene lookup returns CDR1 GTSNPN and CDR2 SVGIG (reference sequence). The CDR3 DNA follows: TGTGCTGGAGGCTCGACTAGCGCCAACTACAATGAGCAGTTCTTC. Translating it yields CAGGSTSANYNEQFF.

This clone was seen a few times. The chain uses TRBV18 and TRBJ2-5; perhaps TRBD2 as D (5 bases). This CDR3 comprises 14 residues. Germline CDR1 and CDR2: KGHSH and LQKENI. V lost 4 bases, J lost 1 base, and 10 bases lay in between. This CDR3 is CASSLRGRQETQYF. DNA for the CDR3: TGTGCCAGCTCACTACGGGGTCGCCAAGAGACCCAGTACTTC.

The chain has TRBV5-1 and TRBJ2-3; tentatively, D is TRBD2 (5 bases). Germline CDR1 reads SGHRS; CDR2 reads YFSETQ. V gave up 2 bases and J gave up 0 bases, with 10 bases separating them. The CDR3 loop spans 15 amino acids. DNA of the CDR3: TGCGCCAGCAGCTTTAGAGGGCAAAGCACAGATACGCAGTATTTT. Its protein product is CASSFRGQSTDTQYF.

The chain employs TRBV5-1 and TRBJ2-7; D uncertain. CDR1 SGHRS and CDR2 YFSETQ come from the germline V gene. This CDR3 region has 12 residues. Trimming left V 1 base short and J 5 bases short, with 7 bases between. The CDR3 DNA reads TGCGCCAGCAGCTTGCTCCTGAACGAGCAGTACTTC. It translates to CASSLLLNEQYF.

The chain joins TRBV30 to TRBJ2-5; 7 nucleotides match TRBD1. V was clipped by 0 bases and J by 5 bases; unmatched bases: 6. The CDR3 spans 14 residues. Germline CDR1 reads GTSNPN; CDR2 reads SVGIG (reference sequence). In DNA form, the CDR3 reads TGTGCCTGGAGTGTACTAGAGGGGGCCGAGACCCAGTACTTC. This sequence encodes CAWSVLEGAETQYF.

This chain joins TRBV15 and TRBJ2-5; D is ambiguous. This CDR3 is built from 14 residues. Germline assignment: CDR1 LNHNV and CDR2 YYDKDF (reference sequence). V lost 0 bases and J 1 base, leaving 6 bases between the germline ends. The CDR3 is CATSRERAQETQYF. The CDR3 nucleotides are TGTGCCACCAGCAGAGAACGGGCCCAAGAGACCCAGTACTTC.

The genes are TRBV7-2 and TRBJ2-1; the match to TRBD1 covers 8 bases. Germline V gene sequence: CDR1 SGHTA, CDR2 FQGNSA. This CDR3 is built from 14 residues. The trim removed 4 bases at V and 8 bases at J, leaving 7 bases unmatched. CDR3 amino acids: CASSYFGTGYEQFF. CDR3 nucleotide sequence: TGTGCCAGCAGCTACTTCGGGACAGGATATGAGCAGTTCTTC.

In its sample, this clone was seen many times. This rearrangement joins TRBV5-1 to TRBJ2-2, with D possibly TRBD2 on 5 matching bases. Trimming removed 0 bases at V and 5 bases at J, with 14 bases between. Germline V gives CDR1 SGHRS, CDR2 YFSETQ. This CDR3 contains 16 residues. CDR3 DNA sequence: TGCGCCAGCAGCTTGGCCGGTACGGGGTTTACCGGGGAGCTGTTTTTT. This codes for CASSLAGTGFTGELFF.